The 26 T cell receptor beta chains reported below all come from one sample, sequenced in a study of blood T cell repertoires in COVID-19. Sequencing used immunoSEQ multiplex PCR; TCRdb keeps in-frame clones, though not all of them. Counted here are 180,000 or so clones, around 87% occurring once; the ten biggest clones make up around 2.5%. Sequences were obtained from peripheral blood. The receptors originated from a man aged 40-49 years with active or convalescent COVID-19.

The V and J genes are TRBV28 and TRBJ1-2; tentatively, D is TRBD1 (6 bases). The germline V and J ends were trimmed by 7 bases and 1 base, with 13 bases remaining between them. CDR1 is MDHEN, CDR2 SYDVKM, per germline. CDR3 size: 14 residues. CDR3 protein: CASTRGHNNYGYTF. As DNA, the CDR3 is TGTGCCAGCACTAGGGGACACAATAACTATGGCTACACCTTC.

The chain joins TRBV7-2 to TRBJ1-6, with D unresolved. Germline CDR1 is SGHTA and CDR2 is FQGNSA. The CDR3 has 15 residues. Trimming stripped 2 bases from V and 5 bases from J, with 10 bases between. The CDR3 region is CASSLQTPNNSPLHF. The CDR3 DNA sequence: TGTGCCAGCAGCTTACAAACTCCCAATAATTCACCCCTCCACTTT.

At least ten counts were recorded for this clone. CDR3 residues: CASSQGLAEQFF. CDR3 DNA: TGTGCCAGCAGCCAAGGACTAGCGGAGCAGTTCTTC. The chain uses TRBV3-1 (or the pseudogene TRBV3-2) and TRBJ2-1; 8 nucleotides align to TRBD2. The length of the CDR3 is 12 residues. Germline CDR1 and CDR2: LGHDT and YNNKEL (reference sequence). V lost 1 base to trimming and J lost 10 bases; unmatched junction nucleotides: 0.

The chain is built from TRBV11-2 and TRBJ1-2, with D possibly being TRBD1 (5 bases). Germline values: CDR1 SGHAT, CDR2 FQNNGV. V was pared by 5 bases and J by 4 bases, with 23 bases between. This CDR3 region has 17 residues. The CDR3 here is CASSNGGWQEPRYGYTF. CDR3 in DNA: TGTGCCAGCAGCAATGGGGGGTGGCAGGAACCACGCTATGGCTACACCTTC.

This chain uses TRBV27 with TRBJ2-3, with D tentatively TRBD2 (7 bases). The CDR3 totals 15 residues. V dropped 5 bases and J dropped 0 bases, with 12 bases sitting between them. Germline V gives CDR1 MNHEY, CDR2 SMNVEV (reference sequence). The CDR3 is CASSPRGRSTDTQYF. CDR3 DNA sequence: TGTGCCAGCAGTCCGCGGGGGCGGAGCACAGATACGCAGTATTTT.

The chain uses TRBV6-5 and TRBJ2-5, with 7 nucleotides matching TRBD1. The CDR3 is made up of 14 amino acids. Germline values: CDR1 MNHEY, CDR2 SVGAGI. Losses at the gene ends were 6 bases for V and 4 bases for J; bases not matched to a gene: 8. The DNA of the CDR3 is TGTGCCAGCAGCCGCCAGAGGGGGCGAGAGACCCAGTACTTC. Translating gives CASSRQRGRETQYF.

The chain combines TRBV2 with TRBJ1-1; the D is unclear. The germline CDR1 and CDR2 sequences are SNHLY and FYNNEI. The CDR3 runs to 15 residues. V dropped 5 bases and J dropped 3 bases, with 16 bases sitting between them. In DNA, the CDR3 is TGTGCCAGCAGTAGGTTGGAGGGTGTAGACACTGAAGCTTTCTTT. This translates into CASSRLEGVDTEAFF.

The chain recombines TRBV7-9 with TRBJ2-5; the match to TRBD2 covers 12 bases. The CDR3 is 16 amino acids. The V segment lost 0 bases and the J segment 5 bases; nucleotides outside the gene matches: 4. Germline V gene data show CDR1 as SEHNR and CDR2 as FQNEAQ (reference sequence). CDR3 sequence reads: CASSLATSGGGETQYF. In nucleotides, the CDR3 is TGTGCCAGCAGCTTAGCGACTAGCGGGGGTGGTGAGACCCAGTACTTC.

The rearrangement joins TRBV23-1 to TRBJ2-7; 10 bases map to TRBD1. TRBV23-1 is an ORF for which the function is uncertain. This CDR3 is built from 16 residues. V lost 6 bases to trimming and J lost 0 bases; unmatched junction nucleotides: 8. The CDR3 DNA follows: TGCGCCAGCAGCTACCCCGGGGACAGGGGCTCCTACGAGCAGTACTTC. This codes for CASSYPGDRGSYEQYF.

The chain has TRBV13 and TRBJ1-3; 7 bases agree with TRBD1. Looked up from germline, CDR1 is PRHDT and CDR2 is FYEKMQ (reference sequence). CDR3 length: 18 amino acids. Trimming cost V 5 bases and J 0 bases; bases outside gene matches: 13. CDR3 sequence: CASSAAGVRGSSGNTIYF. CDR3 coding DNA: TGTGCCAGCAGCGCAGCGGGCGTCAGGGGGAGCTCTGGAAACACCATATATTTT.

The chain is built from TRBV28 and TRBJ2-7; 8 bases agree with TRBD2. The CDR3 extends over 15 amino acids. The germline gives CDR1 MDHEN, CDR2 SYDVKM. J was trimmed by 3 bases and V by 7 bases; bases with no gene match: 11. DNA for the CDR3: TGTGCCAGCACGGGGGGGGCCATGACTTTCTACGAGCAGTACTTC. It codes for CASTGGAMTFYEQYF.

The chain uses TRBV4-2 and TRBJ2-1; 10 positions match TRBD2. CDR1 and CDR2 from the germline V gene are LGHNA and YNFKEQ. The CDR3 length is 13 residues. J lost 9 bases, V lost 4 bases, and 3 bases had no gene match. This CDR3 is CASSLSGGGEQFF. CDR3 nucleotides: TGTGCCAGCAGCCTCAGCGGGGGGGGTGAGCAGTTCTTC.

The V call is TRBV9, the J call TRBJ2-2; the match to TRBD1 covers 8 bases. The CDR3 has 14 amino acids. The ends lost 3 bases at V and 4 bases at J; junction bases unmatched: 2. CDR1 and CDR2 from the germline V gene are SGDLS and YYNGEE. The CDR3 loop reads CASSGQGSTGELFF. CDR3 nucleotides: TGTGCCAGCAGCGGACAGGGGTCCACCGGGGAGCTGTTTTTT.

The J gene is TRBJ2-5, the V gene TRBV6-5; 7 nucleotides match TRBD1. Germline CDR1 MNHEY, CDR2 SVGAGI. This CDR3 region has 13 residues. Trimming at V came to 6 bases and at J to 5 bases, leaving 6 bases not matched to a gene. The CDR3 DNA sequence: TGTGCCAGCAGACGGGGACAGCACGAGACCCAGTACTTC. Translating it yields CASRRGQHETQYF.

This chain joins TRBV27 and TRBJ2-4, with D possibly TRBD2 on 5 matching bases. V gave up 6 bases and J gave up 8 bases, with 20 bases separating them. The CDR3 covers 15 residues. Germline CDR1 MNHEY, CDR2 SMNVEV (reference sequence). CDR3 residues: CASSPSQRVGHIQYF. The CDR3 DNA follows: TGTGCCAGCAGCCCTAGCCAGAGGGTCGGACACATTCAGTACTTC.

J is TRBJ1-6 and V is TRBV6-5; 8 nucleotides agree with TRBD1. The length of the CDR3 is 13 residues. From germline, CDR1 is MNHEY and CDR2 SVGAGI. With 6 bases clipped from V and 10 bases from J, the junction kept 5 bases outside the gene matches. This chain's CDR3 is CASSDRGRSPLHF. CDR3 DNA sequence: TGTGCCAGCAGCGACAGGGGTAGGTCACCCCTCCACTTT.

The sample holds a few counts of this clone. The chain carries TRBV28 and TRBJ1-5, with D possibly TRBD1 on 6 matching bases. Germline V CDR1 and CDR2: MDHEN, SYDVKM. The CDR3 extends over 13 amino acids. The CDR3 loop is CAGAARLNQPQHF. CDR3 sequence (DNA): TGTGCGGGGGCGGCACGCCTTAATCAGCCCCAGCATTTT. Full variable domain (remainder filled in from reference TRBV28 and TRBJ1-5): DVKVTQSSRYLVKRTGEKVFLECVQDMDHENMFWYRQDPGLGLRLIYFSYDVKMKEKGDIPEGYSVSREKKERFSLILESASTNQTSMYLCAGAARLNQPQHFGDGTRLSIL.

The genes are TRBV2 and TRBJ2-1, with 8 bases fitting TRBD2. The ends lost 6 bases at V and 2 bases at J; junction bases unmatched: 6. Germline values: CDR1 SNHLY, CDR2 FYNNEI. The CDR3 sequence is 15 residues long. This chain's CDR3 is CASSEGLVTYNEQFF. The CDR3 nucleotides are TGTGCCAGCAGCGAGGGACTAGTAACCTACAATGAGCAGTTCTTC.

V is TRBV5-4 and J is TRBJ1-2; no clear D. The CDR3 length is 13 residues. V was clipped by 4 bases and J by 5 bases, with 12 bases between them. Germline CDR1 is SGHNT and CDR2 is YYREEE (reference sequence). The DNA of the CDR3 is TGTGCCAGCAGCCACGAAGCTGTTTATGGCTACACCTTC. This translates into CASSHEAVYGYTF.

V is TRBV7-2 and J is TRBJ2-1; maybe TRBD2 (6 bases). V dropped 3 bases and J dropped 5 bases, with 11 bases sitting between them. From germline, CDR1 is SGHTA and CDR2 FQGNSA. The CDR3 runs to 14 residues. The CDR3 here is CASSFGGADNEQFF. As DNA, the CDR3 is TGTGCCAGCAGCTTCGGCGGGGCCGACAATGAGCAGTTCTTC.

J is TRBJ2-2 and V is TRBV9; D might be TRBD2 (7 bases). V was trimmed by 3 bases and J by 5 bases, leaving 14 bases between them. Germline V gene data show CDR1 as SGDLS and CDR2 as YYNGEE. CDR3 length: 15 amino acids. The CDR3 loop reads CASSAGGPMTGELFF. Written as DNA, the CDR3 is TGTGCCAGCAGCGCCGGGGGGCCGATGACCGGGGAGCTGTTTTTT.

The chain has TRBV30 and TRBJ1-6; weak D call: TRBD1 (5 bases). V shed 2 bases and J shed 9 bases, with 17 bases lying between them. Germline-derived CDR1 and CDR2 are GTSNPN and SVGIG (reference sequence). This CDR3 has 15 residues. CDR3 loop: CAWSSFRQGGSPLHF. The CDR3 bases are TGTGCCTGGAGTTCTTTTCGGCAGGGAGGTTCACCCCTCCACTTT. Based on the CDR3 plus reference TRBV30 and TRBJ1-6, the full variable domain is SQTIHQWPATLVQPVGSPLSLECTVEGTSNPNLYWYRQAAGRGLQLLFYSVGIGQISSEVPQNLSASRPQDRQFILSSKKLLLSDSGFYLCAWSSFRQGGSPLHFGNGTRLTVT.

This chain's CDR3 is CAISEPTGAGNQPQHF. The CDR3 coding sequence is TGTGCCATCAGTGAGCCCACAGGGGCAGGCAATCAGCCCCAGCATTTT. The V call is TRBV10-3, the J call TRBJ1-5, with 7 bases lining up with TRBD1. Per germline, CDR1 ENHRY and CDR2 SYGVKD. The junction had 6 bases not matched to a gene; V was cut back by 2 bases and J by 2 bases. This CDR3 is built from 16 residues.

This sequence joins TRBV30 and TRBJ2-5; 8 nucleotides agree with TRBD1. The CDR3 loop spans 14 amino acids. V lost 0 bases and J lost 4; bases outside the gene matches: 4. Germline V gene lookup returns CDR1 GTSNPN and CDR2 SVGIG (reference sequence). The CDR3, as DNA: TGTGCCTGGAGTGTGGGCAGGGGGCGAGAGACCCAGTACTTC. This gives the protein CAWSVGRGRETQYF.

The chain combines TRBV11-2 with TRBJ2-3; possible D gene TRBD2, 5 bases. Trimming pared 8 bases from V and 2 bases from J, leaving 14 bases between. The V gene's germline CDR1 is SGHAT and CDR2 FQNNGV. CDR3 length: 14 residues. The CDR3 DNA reads TGTGCCAGCCGGCTAGCCTCCTCCACAGATACGCAGTATTTT. As protein: CASRLASSTDTQYF.

The chain is built from TRBV4-1 and TRBJ2-1; 8 bases map to TRBD2. The germline gives CDR1 MGHRA, CDR2 YSYEKL. With V trimmed by 1 base and J by 5 bases, 4 bases remained unmatched. The CDR3 is 15 residues long. The CDR3 loop is CASSQGMTSDNEQFF. CDR3 coding DNA: TGCGCCAGCAGCCAAGGGATGACTAGCGACAATGAGCAGTTCTTC.